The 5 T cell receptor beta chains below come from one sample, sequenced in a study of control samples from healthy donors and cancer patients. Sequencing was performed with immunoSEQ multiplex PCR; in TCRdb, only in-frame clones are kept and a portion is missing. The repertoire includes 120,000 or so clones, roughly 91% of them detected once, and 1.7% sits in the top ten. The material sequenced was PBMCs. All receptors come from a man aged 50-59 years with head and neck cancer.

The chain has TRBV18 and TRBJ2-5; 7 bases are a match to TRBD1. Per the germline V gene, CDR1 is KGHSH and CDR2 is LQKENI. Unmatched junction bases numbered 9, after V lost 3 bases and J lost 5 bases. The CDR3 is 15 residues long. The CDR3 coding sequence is TGTGCCAGCTCACCCCTTACAGGGGACGTGGAGACCCAGTACTTC. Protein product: CASSPLTGDVETQYF.

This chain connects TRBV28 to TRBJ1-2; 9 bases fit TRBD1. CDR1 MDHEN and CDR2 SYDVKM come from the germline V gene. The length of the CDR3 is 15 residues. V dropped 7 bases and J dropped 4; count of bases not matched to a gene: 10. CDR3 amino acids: CASTVGDRDLYGYTF. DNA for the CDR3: TGTGCCAGCACCGTGGGGGACAGGGACCTCTATGGCTACACCTTC.

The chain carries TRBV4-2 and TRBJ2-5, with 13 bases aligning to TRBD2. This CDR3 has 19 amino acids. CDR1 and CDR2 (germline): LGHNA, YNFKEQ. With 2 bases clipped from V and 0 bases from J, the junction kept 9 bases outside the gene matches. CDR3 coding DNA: TGTGCCAGCAGCCAACGCCTTGGGGGACTAGCGGGGTACCAAGAGACCCAGTACTTC. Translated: CASSQRLGGLAGYQETQYF.

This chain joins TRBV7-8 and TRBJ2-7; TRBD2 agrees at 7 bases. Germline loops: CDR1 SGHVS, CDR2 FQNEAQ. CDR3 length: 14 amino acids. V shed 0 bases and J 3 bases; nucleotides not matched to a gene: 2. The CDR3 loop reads CASSLAGGIYEQYF. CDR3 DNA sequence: TGTGCCAGCAGCTTAGCGGGGGGGATCTACGAGCAGTACTTC.

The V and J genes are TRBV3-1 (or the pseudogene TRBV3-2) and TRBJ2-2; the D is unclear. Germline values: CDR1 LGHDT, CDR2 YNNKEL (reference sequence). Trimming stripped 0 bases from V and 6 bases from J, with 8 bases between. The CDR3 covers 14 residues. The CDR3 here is CASSQDTGAGELFF. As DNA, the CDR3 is TGTGCCAGCAGCCAAGATACCGGAGCCGGGGAGCTGTTTTTT.